Each of the 6 T cell receptor beta chains below was sequenced from the same sample in a study of blood T cell repertoires in COVID-19. Only in-frame clones appear in the TCRdb table, and some are missing; sequencing was by immunoSEQ multiplex PCR. The sample shows about 190,000 clones, around 87% of them seen only once. Sequenced material: peripheral blood. These receptors all stem from a man aged 40-49 years with active or convalescent COVID-19.

This clone came up a few times. The chain couples TRBV5-1 to TRBJ2-1; 7 bases match TRBD1. The trim removed 0 bases at V and 10 bases at J, leaving 7 bases unmatched. Germline loops: CDR1 SGHRS, CDR2 YFSETQ. This CDR3 spans 14 amino acids. Written as DNA, the CDR3 is TGCGCCAGCAGCTTGGGAACAGGGGCGTGGGAGCAGTTCTTC. It encodes CASSLGTGAWEQFF. Complete variable domain (other parts from reference TRBV5-1 and TRBJ2-1): KAGVTQTPRYLIKTRGQQVTLSCSPISGHRSVSWYQQTPGQGLQFLFEYFSETQRNKGNFPGRFSGRQFSNSRSEMNVSTLELGDSALYLCASSLGTGAWEQFFGPGTRLTVL.

The V call is TRBV5-1, the J call TRBJ2-1; 7 bases align to TRBD1. Germline CDR1 is SGHRS and CDR2 is YFSETQ. This CDR3 has 15 amino acids. Trimming at V came to 5 bases and at J to 1 base, leaving 6 bases not matched to a gene. CDR3 amino acids: CASRIGTASYNEQFF. In DNA, the CDR3 is TGCGCCAGCAGAATAGGGACAGCGTCCTACAATGAGCAGTTCTTC.

The DNA of the CDR3 is TGCGCCAGCAGCCTCCAACAGGGCCCTGAAGAGACCCAGTACTTC. This encodes CASSLQQGPEETQYF. The chain couples TRBV5-1 to TRBJ2-5, with D perhaps matching TRBD1 (6 bases). Per the germline V gene, CDR1 is SGHRS and CDR2 is YFSETQ. V was shortened by 4 bases and J by 3 bases, with 16 bases between the two germline ends. The CDR3 loop spans 15 amino acids.

The chain combines TRBV18 with TRBJ2-7; the match to TRBD1 covers 9 bases. CDR3 length: 14 amino acids. J gave up 5 bases and V 3 bases, and 5 bases lay outside the gene matches. Germline V gene data show CDR1 as KGHSH and CDR2 as LQKENI. The CDR3 sequence is CASSPGTGRHEQYF. CDR3 coding DNA: TGTGCCAGCTCACCCGGGACAGGGCGCCACGAGCAGTACTTC.

This clone was counted once. J is TRBJ2-1 and V is TRBV24-1; TRBD2 might be the D (6 bases). CDR3 length: 17 amino acids. Germline CDR1 is KGHDR and CDR2 is SFDVKD. V was shortened by 0 bases and J by 3 bases, with 14 bases between the two germline ends. CDR3 residues: CATSDLKAGSDYNEQFF. DNA for the CDR3: TGTGCCACCAGTGATTTGAAGGCGGGGTCAGACTACAATGAGCAGTTCTTC.

The V and J genes are TRBV4-3 and TRBJ2-7, with TRBD2 identical over 10 bases. This CDR3 is built from 14 residues. CDR1 and CDR2 (germline): LGHNA, YSLEER. The V segment lost 1 base and the J segment 3 bases; nucleotides outside the gene matches: 0. The CDR3: CASSQGLAGYEQYF. Written as DNA, the CDR3 is TGCGCCAGCAGCCAAGGACTAGCGGGCTACGAGCAGTACTTC.